This entry concerns a single T cell receptor (beta chain). After removal of 5 bases from V and 4 bases from J, the junction contained 6 bases not matched to a gene. CDR1 is SEHNR, CDR2 FQNEAQ, per germline (reference sequence). CDR3 length equals 14 residues. This sample is part of a study of CD8 T cells in ankylosing spondylitis. Via MiXCR, TCRdb re-called the 5' RACE reads, giving one row per CDR3 protein. The sample holds approximately 220,000 distinct CDR3 sequences, under 12% seen once. The specimen sequenced was blood, either unsorted or a sorted T cell fraction (not recorded which). The clonotype was recovered from a male donor with ankylosing spondylitis or in good health (not recorded which). The chain recombines TRBV7-9 with TRBJ1-1; TRBD1 matches at 8 bases. The CDR3 protein is CASSTQGAGTEAFF. As DNA, the CDR3 is TGTGCCAGCAGCACCCAGGGGGCTGGCACTGAAGCTTTCTTT.